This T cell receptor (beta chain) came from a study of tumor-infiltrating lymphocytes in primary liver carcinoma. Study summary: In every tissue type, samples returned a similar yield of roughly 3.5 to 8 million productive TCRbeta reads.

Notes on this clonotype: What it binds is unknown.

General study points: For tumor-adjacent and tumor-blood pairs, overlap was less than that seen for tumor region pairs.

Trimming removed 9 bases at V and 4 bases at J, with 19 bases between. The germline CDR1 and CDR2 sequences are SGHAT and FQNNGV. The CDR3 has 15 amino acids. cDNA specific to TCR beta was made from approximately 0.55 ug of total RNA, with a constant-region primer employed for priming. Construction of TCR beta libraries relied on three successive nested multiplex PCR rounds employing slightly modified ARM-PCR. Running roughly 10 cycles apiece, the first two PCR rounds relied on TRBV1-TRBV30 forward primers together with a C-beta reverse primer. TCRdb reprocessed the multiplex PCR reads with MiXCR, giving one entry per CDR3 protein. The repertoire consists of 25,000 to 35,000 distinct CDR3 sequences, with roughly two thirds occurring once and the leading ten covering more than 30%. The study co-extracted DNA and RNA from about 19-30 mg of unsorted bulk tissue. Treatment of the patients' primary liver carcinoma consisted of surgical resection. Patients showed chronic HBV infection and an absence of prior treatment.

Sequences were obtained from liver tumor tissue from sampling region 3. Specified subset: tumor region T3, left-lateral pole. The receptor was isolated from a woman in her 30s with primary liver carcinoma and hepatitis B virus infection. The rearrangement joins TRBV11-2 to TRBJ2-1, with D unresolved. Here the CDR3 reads CASIFENGDYNEQFF. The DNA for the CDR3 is TGTGCCAGTATCTTTGAGAACGGAGATTACAATGAGCAGTTCTTC.